The rows below give T cell receptor beta chains drawn from one sample of a study of T cells after yellow fever vaccination. TCRdb re-derived calls from the 5' RACE reads in MiXCR, one entry per CDR3 protein. The top ten hold about 0.54% of the sample, which has roughly 260,000 distinct CDR3 sequences, about an eighth seen once. This sample comprised CD4+ T cells sorted from PBMCs, obtained 45 days after the yellow fever booster vaccination. The receptors originated from a man younger than 40 who received the YFV17D yellow fever vaccine. CDR3s include the opening cysteine and the closing phenylalanine or tryptophan.

CDR3 protein | V gene
CSASLRAYSTDTQYF | TRBV20-1
CSVSPAGTRVTDTQYF | TRBV20-1
CANLRGTASTDTQYF | TRBV6-1
CASSYRGFTEAFF | TRBV6-5
CATSSSMSLRLNEKLFF | TRBV15
CASSPMTYNEQFF | TRBV18
CAISILPGRSPREQFF | TRBV10-3
CASSFGRDYEQYF | TRBV12-3/TRBV12-4
CASSYSTGKETQYF | TRBV6-5
CASSLEVEQYF | TRBV7-9
CASRPSPMGRSFF | TRBV12-3/TRBV12-4
CASSLGGAGHKNIQYF | TRBV7-2
CASSLSPGYEQYF | TRBV12-3/TRBV12-4
CAIRISSSVSNEQFF | TRBV10-3
CASSLLRAQETQYF | TRBV5-1
CASTSSGINTQYF | TRBV5-1
CSARGTGLNEQFF | TRBV20-1
CASSIADGPYEQYF | TRBV19
CASSLRTSGSSRGLTDTQYF | TRBV7-2
CASSQGWQRRTYEQYF | TRBV4-3
CASSKTGTAHEQFF | TRBV21-1
CSALPSGRGNEQFF | TRBV20-1
CASSVAAGVLDTQYF | TRBV9
CASSPRAPSGNTIYF | TRBV18
CSATGGAGETQYF | TRBV20-1
CASSSPSPGGYTF | TRBV5-1
CASSLYDPRRNEQFF | TRBV7-2
CASNRGQGVGYEQYF | TRBV5-1
CASSQEATAIGIQYF | TRBV4-3
CASSRAIGGRTDTQYF | TRBV7-6
CSASRGTAGNEQFF | TRBV20-1
CSAYRGANEQYF | TRBV20-1
CASSLVNRPGQGGSYEQYF | TRBV11-2
CASSLGGTDTQYF | TRBV7-2
CASSTSRVGGANVLTF | TRBV7-2
CASSDAGPGTDTQYF | TRBV2
CASSQEGQAQYF | TRBV4-3
CSVKENQETQYF | TRBV20-1
CSAVGTVDQPQHF | TRBV20-1
CASSLAATSGVTYEQYF | TRBV7-6
CASSLSRPGGPGELFF | TRBV6-5